This TCR beta chain originates from a study of blood T cell repertoires in COVID-19. Study details: Samples came from the United States, Italy and Spain, spanning acute and convalescent COVID-19. T cells, B-cell-depleted T cells, or PBMCs supplied cDNA or gDNA.

Per the original data handling: Using reference gene primer amplification, nucleated cell counts were estimated. The method was immunoSEQ multiplex PCR; TCRdb's version includes in-frame clones alone and lacks a portion of them. For V, J and clone size, that table is used; D and trimming come from the DNA. The repertoire includes more than 40,000 clones, around 85% of them detected once, and roughly 2.5% sits in the top ten. V was cut by 1 base and J by 4 bases, with 14 bases left in between. This CDR3 spans 16 amino acids. In germline, CDR1 is WSHSY, CDR2 SAAADI. The receptor's source is a middle-aged man with acute or convalescent COVID-19. Material for sequencing was peripheral blood. This chain joins TRBV10-2 and TRBJ2-1, with TRBD1 as a possible D gene (6 bases). CDR3 nucleotides: TGCGCCAGCAGTGAGTGGGGGCTGAGTAATTACAATGAGCAGTTCTTC. This sequence encodes CASSEWGLSNYNEQFF.